This T cell receptor (beta chain) was sequenced in a study of lymphopenia after photon versus proton radiotherapy. On this clone itself: Antigen unknown.

Data came from immunoSEQ multiplex PCR; TCRdb stores just in-frame clones and leaves some out. Among 52,000 or so clones, more than 85% were seen once, and the ten largest hold around 17%. Study-level results: After lymphocyte nadir, photon-treated repertoires showed oligoclonal expansion, especially CD8+ Temra.

The receptor comes from a woman in her thirties or forties with cholangiocarcinoma. The source was peripheral blood, collected from a patient treated with photon-based radiotherapy.

The CDR3 spells CASSLVRREGLDEQFF. The CDR3 region has the DNA TGTGCCAGCAGCTTAGTTCGGCGGGAGGGTCTCGATGAGCAGTTCTTC. The chain employs TRBV7-2 and TRBJ2-1, with 9 bases lining up with TRBD2. In germline, CDR1 is SGHTA, CDR2 FQGNSA. The J segment lost 8 bases and the V segment lost 1 base, leaving 9 bases of the junction unmatched. This CDR3 has 16 residues.